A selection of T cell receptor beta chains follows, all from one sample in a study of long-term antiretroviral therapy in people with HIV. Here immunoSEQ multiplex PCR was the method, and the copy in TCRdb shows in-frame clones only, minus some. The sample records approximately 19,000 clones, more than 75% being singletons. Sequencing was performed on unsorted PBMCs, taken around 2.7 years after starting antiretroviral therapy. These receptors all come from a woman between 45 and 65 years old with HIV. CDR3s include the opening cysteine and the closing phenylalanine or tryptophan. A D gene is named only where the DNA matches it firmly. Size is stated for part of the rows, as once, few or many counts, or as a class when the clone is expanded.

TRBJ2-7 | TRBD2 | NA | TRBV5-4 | TGTGCCAGCAGCCGCGGGACTAGCGAATTCCTCTCCTACGAGCAGTACTTC | CASSRGTSEFLSYEQYF
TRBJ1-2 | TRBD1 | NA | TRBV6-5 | TGTGCCAGCAGTAGAAGGACAGGGGAGATTGGCTACACCTTC | CASSRRTGEIGYTF
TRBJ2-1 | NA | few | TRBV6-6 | TGTGCCAGCAGTTACACGGACAATGAGCAGTTCTTC | CASSYTDNEQFF
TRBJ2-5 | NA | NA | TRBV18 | TGTGCCAGCTCACCAGTCCAAGAGACCCAGTACTTC | CASSPVQETQYF
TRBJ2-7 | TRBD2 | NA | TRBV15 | TGTGCCACCAGCTCGCTTAGCGGGTCCTACGAGCAGTACTTC | CATSSLSGSYEQYF
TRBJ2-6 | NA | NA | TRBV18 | TGTGCCAGCTCACCCATAAGCTCTGGGGCCAACGTCCTGACTTTC | CASSPISSGANVLTF
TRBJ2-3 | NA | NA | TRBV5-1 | TGCGCCAGCAGCTTGGTCGGCGGCGAAGATACGCAGTATTTT | CASSLVGGEDTQYF
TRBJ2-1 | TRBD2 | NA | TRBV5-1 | TGCGCCAGCAGCGTTCTTGCTAGCGGGAGGGATTACAATGAGCAGTTCTTC | CASSVLASGRDYNEQFF
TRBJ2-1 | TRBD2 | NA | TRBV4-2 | TGTGCCAGCAGCCAAGATCCGGGCGGGAGGGTCAACAATGAGCAGTTCTTC | CASSQDPGGRVNNEQFF
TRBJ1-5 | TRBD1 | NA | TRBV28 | TGTGCCAGCAGTTTGGGATGGACAGGGACGGATCAGCCCCAGCATTTT | CASSLGWTGTDQPQHF
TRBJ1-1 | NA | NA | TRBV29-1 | TGCAGCGTTGAAACAGGGTTGAACACTGAAGCTTTCTTT | CSVETGLNTEAFF
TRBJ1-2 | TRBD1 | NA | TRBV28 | TGTGCCAGCAGTTTATTAGGTGGACAGGGCTATGGCTACACCTTC | CASSLLGGQGYGYTF
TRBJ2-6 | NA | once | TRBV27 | TGTGCTACAGCCATTGGCGGCCGGGCCAACGTCCTGACTTTC | CATAIGGRANVLTF
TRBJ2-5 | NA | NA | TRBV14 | TGTGCCAGCAGCCAAGGAGTGTCCCAGAAGGCCCAGTACTTC | CASSQGVSQKAQYF
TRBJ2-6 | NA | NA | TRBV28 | TGTGCCAGCAGGGCGGGGACTGCATGGGGGGCCAACGTCCTGACTTTC | CASRAGTAWGANVLTF
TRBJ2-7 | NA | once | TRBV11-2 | TGTGCCAGCAGGTCCGTCGGGGAGTATGGGAACGAGCAGTACTTC | CASRSVGEYGNEQYF
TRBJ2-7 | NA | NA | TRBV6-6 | TGTGCCAGCAGTTATAGGGACTGGGACTACGAGCAGTACTTC | CASSYRDWDYEQYF
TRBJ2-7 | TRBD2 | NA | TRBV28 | TGTGCCAGCAGAAGGTGGGAGCGGGAAGGCTACGAGCAGTACTTC | CASRRWEREGYEQYF
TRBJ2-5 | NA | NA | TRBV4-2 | TGTGCCAGCAGCCAGGGGGGAGAGACCCAGTACTTC | CASSQGGETQYF
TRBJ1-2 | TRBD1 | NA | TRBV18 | TGTGCCAGCGCCACGGACAGGGGCCAGTATGGCTACACCTTC | CASATDRGQYGYTF
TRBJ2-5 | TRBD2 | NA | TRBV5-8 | TGTGCCAGCAGCGCAGGACTAGCGGGAGGGCCGTCGGGGACCCAGTACTTC | CASSAGLAGGPSGTQYF
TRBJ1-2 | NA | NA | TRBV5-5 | TGTGCCAGCAGCTTGGGAGGGGCAAGCTATGGCTACACCTTC | CASSLGGASYGYTF
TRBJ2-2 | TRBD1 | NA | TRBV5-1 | TGCGCCAGCTCAGACCCGGGACAGGGCAACACCGGGGAGCTGTTTTTT | CASSDPGQGNTGELFF
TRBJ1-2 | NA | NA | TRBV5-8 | TGTGCCAGCAGCTTGATCGATGTTTATGGCTACACCTTC | CASSLIDVYGYTF
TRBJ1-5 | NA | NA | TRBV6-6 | TGTGCCTCTACGAGGGAACCCAATCAGCCCCAGCATTTT | CASTREPNQPQHF
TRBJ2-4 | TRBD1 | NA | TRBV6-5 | TGTGCCAGCCGACAGGGGAACGAGAACATTCAGTACTTC | CASRQGNENIQYF
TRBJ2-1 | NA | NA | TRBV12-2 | TGTGCAAGTCGCTTACCACTAGCGGGAGCCTTCGACAATGAGCAGTTCTTC | CASRLPLAGAFDNEQFF
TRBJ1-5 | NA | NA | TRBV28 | TGTGCCAGCAGCAGATCGACACGGCGTAATCAGCCCCAGCATTTT | CASSRSTRRNQPQHF
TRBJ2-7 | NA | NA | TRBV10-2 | TGCGCCAGCAGGCCTATCGCAGCCTCCTACGAGCAGTACTTC | CASRPIAASYEQYF
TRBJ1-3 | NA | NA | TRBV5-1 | TGCGCCAGCAGCTTGGAGGGCCGTACGACCATATATTTT | CASSLEGRTTIYF
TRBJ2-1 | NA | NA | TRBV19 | TGTGCCTCTTCCAAATTAAACGCGGGAACGGACAATGAGCAGTTCTTC | CASSKLNAGTDNEQFF
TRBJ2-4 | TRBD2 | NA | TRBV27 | TGTGCCAGCAGTCCATTGATGGGGGGGGACATTCAGTACTTC | CASSPLMGGDIQYF
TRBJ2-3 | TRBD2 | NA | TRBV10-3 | TGTGCCATCAGTGATTCGGGAGGGGGAACTACGCAGTATTTT | CAISDSGGGTTQYF
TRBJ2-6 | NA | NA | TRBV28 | TGTGCCACCAGGAACTCTGGGGCCAACGTCCTGACTTTC | CATRNSGANVLTF
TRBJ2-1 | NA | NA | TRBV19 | TGTGCCAGTAGTATGGTAGCGGCTTACAATGAGCAGTTCTTC | CASSMVAAYNEQFF
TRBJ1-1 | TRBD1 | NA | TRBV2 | TGTGCCAGCAGTGAGGGGACAGGCTGGACTGAAGCTTTCTTT | CASSEGTGWTEAFF
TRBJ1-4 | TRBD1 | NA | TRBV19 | TGTGCCAGTATTCCCTCAGGGACAGCTAATGAAAAACTGTTTTTT | CASIPSGTANEKLFF
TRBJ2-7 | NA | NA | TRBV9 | TGTGCCAGCAGCGTAGATCCAGTCTACGAGCAGTACTTC | CASSVDPVYEQYF
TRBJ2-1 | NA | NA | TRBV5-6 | TGTGCCAGCAGCCGAGCGGGTATCCGTCGGTACAATGAGCAGTTCTTC | CASSRAGIRRYNEQFF
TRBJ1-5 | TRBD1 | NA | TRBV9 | TGTGCCAGCAGCGTAGGAGGGGGCCCGAATCAGCCCCAGCATTTT | CASSVGGGPNQPQHF